The clone carrying this T cell receptor (beta chain) was observed a few times. Antigen unknown. Patients with uncontrolled infections, other autoimmune diseases, pregnancy or lactation were excluded. Fresh 10 ml peripheral blood yielded PBMCs. The germline V and J ends were trimmed by 4 bases and 6 bases, with 17 bases remaining between them. Germline V gene data show CDR1 as LGHDT and CDR2 as YNNKEL (reference sequence). CDR3 length: 15 residues. The sample belongs to a study of T cells in Graves' hyperthyroidism and ophthalmopathy. Study findings and constraints: A median around 6 months before onset, the model predicted ophthalmopathy.

From RNA transcripts, TCR beta CDR3 regions were amplified. The HTBI set primed first-round TCR CDR3 RT-PCR. TCRdb processed the multiplex PCR reads anew with MiXCR; each CDR3 protein has one entry. The table includes 700,000 or so distinct CDR3 sequences, roughly 15% detected once. Sequencing was done on a sample of blood. The V and J genes are TRBV3-1 and TRBJ2-3; D remains ambiguous. The sequence derives from a woman in her fifties or sixties with Graves' ophthalmopathy. The CDR3 is CASSLVIAGWDTQYF. CDR3 DNA: TGTGCCAGCAGCCTTGTTATCGCAGGTTGGGATACGCAGTATTTT.